Each of the 24 T cell receptor beta chains below was sequenced from the same sample in a study of cytomegalovirus exposure and HLA in healthy donors. 13 Jbeta primers and 60 Vbeta primers were used for the PCR. The repertoire was sequenced with immunoSEQ multiplex PCR; TCRdb's copy has only in-frame clones and lacks some. The sample has about 130,000 clones; roughly four fifths are singletons. The sequencing sample was made of PBMCs. The source of these receptors is a boy between 2 and 10 years old in good health and CMV-seronegative.

The rearrangement joins TRBV25-1 to TRBJ1-2, with D possibly being TRBD1 (6 bases). CDR1 and CDR2 from the germline V gene are MGHDK and SYGVNS. The CDR3 extends over 16 amino acids. V lost 4 bases and J 0 bases, leaving 15 bases between the germline ends. Here the CDR3 reads CASSASTGDPNYGYTF. As DNA, the CDR3 is TGTGCCAGCAGTGCCTCGACAGGAGATCCTAACTATGGCTACACCTTC.

The chain links TRBV7-2 to TRBJ2-1; TRBD2 is a possible D gene (5 bases). Germline CDR1 and CDR2: SGHTA and FQGNSA. Trimming shortened V by 3 bases and J by 2 bases, and 8 bases separated the two germline ends. The CDR3 has 14 amino acids. The DNA of the CDR3 is TGTGCCAGCAGCTTTTCCGGGACCTACAATGAGCAGTTCTTC. This sequence encodes CASSFSGTYNEQFF.

This rearrangement joins TRBV19 to TRBJ2-1, with TRBD1 as a possible D gene (5 bases). Trimming removed 7 bases from V and 4 bases from J, with 8 bases in between. Per the germline V gene, CDR1 is LNHDA and CDR2 is SQIVND (reference sequence). The CDR3 is 12 residues long. The CDR3 nucleotides read TGTGCCAGTAATACAGGTTACAATGAGCAGTTCTTC. It yields the protein CASNTGYNEQFF.

The chain combines TRBV5-5 with TRBJ1-6; D ambiguous. V lost 1 base and J lost 0, with 8 bases in between. CDR3 length equals 16 residues. CDR1 is SGHKS, CDR2 YYEKEE, per germline (reference sequence). The CDR3 spells CASSLKQSSYNSPLHF. For the CDR3, the DNA is TGTGCCAGCAGCTTGAAACAAAGCTCCTATAATTCACCCCTCCACTTT.

The genes are TRBV6-6 and TRBJ2-7; 11 nucleotides line up with TRBD1. The V gene's germline CDR1 is MNHNY and CDR2 SVGAGI (reference sequence). J was trimmed by 5 bases and V by 6 bases; bases with no gene match: 9. CDR3 size: 15 residues. The CDR3 sequence is CASSGQGALSHEQYV. The CDR3 DNA reads as TGTGCCAGCAGCGGACAGGGGGCGCTATCCCACGAGCAGTACGTC.

This chain joins TRBV4-3 and TRBJ1-3; no definite D call. V dropped 0 bases and J dropped 1 base, with 7 bases sitting between them. The CDR3 runs to 15 residues. The germline gives CDR1 LGHNA, CDR2 YSLEER. DNA for the CDR3: TGCGCCAGCAGCCAAGAACCGGGATCTGGAAACACCATATATTTT. This sequence encodes CASSQEPGSGNTIYF.

This chain joins TRBV6-5 and TRBJ2-2; no clear D. This CDR3 contains 14 residues. Trimming removed 4 bases at V and 3 bases at J, with 9 bases between. Germline CDR1 is MNHEY and CDR2 is SVGAGI. CDR3 coding DNA: TGTGCCAGCAGTTCTAGTCCGGACACCGGGGAGCTGTTTTTT. Protein product: CASSSSPDTGELFF.

The V call is TRBV29-1, the J call TRBJ2-1; D remains ambiguous. This CDR3 spans 12 amino acids. V was clipped by 6 bases and J by 4 bases, with 10 bases between them. Germline V CDR1 and CDR2: SQVTM, ANQGSEA. CDR3 DNA sequence: TGCAGCGTGCCAACCAGTTACAATGAGCAGTTCTTC. It specifies CSVPTSYNEQFF.

The chain is built from TRBV19 and TRBJ1-2, with 7 positions matching TRBD1. The CDR3 runs 14 residues. Germline V gene sequence: CDR1 LNHDA, CDR2 SQIVND (reference sequence). V shed 7 bases, J shed 0 bases, and the junction held 5 bases outside the gene matches. The CDR3 protein is CASNLQGSNYGYTF. The DNA for the CDR3 is TGTGCCAGTAACCTACAGGGGTCTAACTATGGCTACACCTTC.

The chain joins TRBV29-1 to TRBJ1-1; D not resolved. This CDR3 contains 10 residues. The V end was cut by 7 bases, the J end by 5 bases, with 8 bases between. Per the germline V gene, CDR1 is SQVTM and CDR2 is ANQGSEA. The chain's CDR3 is CSAARTEAFF. DNA of the CDR3: TGCAGCGCCGCGCGGACTGAAGCTTTCTTT.

The CDR3 sequence: CASSGDRGYEQFF. The CDR3 coding sequence is TGTGCCAGCAGCGGTGACAGGGGTTATGAGCAGTTCTTC. The chain recombines TRBV7-2 with TRBJ2-1; 8 bases fit TRBD1. Germline V gives CDR1 SGHTA, CDR2 FQGNSA. After removal of 5 bases from V and 8 bases from J, the junction contained 5 bases not matched to a gene. The CDR3 is made up of 13 amino acids.

This chain joins TRBV4-1 and TRBJ1-3; tentative D call: TRBD1 (5 bases). The V and J ends lost 0 bases and 4 bases respectively, with 10 bases between them. Germline V gene lookup returns CDR1 MGHRA and CDR2 YSYEKL. This CDR3 is built from 15 residues. The DNA for the CDR3 is TGCGCCAGCAGCCAAGATCGGGGGGAGGGAAACACCATATATTTT. It encodes CASSQDRGEGNTIYF.

The rearrangement links TRBV5-4 to TRBJ2-3; weak D call: TRBD2 (5 bases). V was pared by 4 bases and J by 0 bases, with 12 bases between. Per the germline V gene, CDR1 is SGHNT and CDR2 is YYREEE (reference sequence). The CDR3 length is 15 residues. The CDR3 region is CASSPPGVSTDTQYF. In nucleotides, the CDR3 is TGTGCCAGCAGCCCCCCCGGGGTGAGCACAGATACGCAGTATTTT. The whole variable domain, filled in from reference TRBV5-4 and TRBJ2-3, reads ETGVTQSPTHLIKTRGQQVTLRCSSQSGHNTVSWYQQALGQGPQFIFQYYREEENGRGNFPPRFSGLQFPNYSSELNVNALELDDSALYLCASSPPGVSTDTQYFGPGTRLTVL.

Remarks on this clone: The junction does not match germline at one end; this may be a read error. The rearrangement uses TRBV7-9 and TRBJ2-2; unclear D gene. The CDR3 length is 11 residues. Per the germline V gene, CDR1 is SEHNR and CDR2 is FQNEAQ (reference sequence). The CDR3 nucleotides are TGTTCCAGCAGCCTAAGCCGGGAGCTGTTTTTT. This translates into CSSSLSRELFF. Filled out from reference TRBV7-9 and TRBJ2-2, the complete variable domain reads DTGVSQNPRHKITKRGQNVTFRCDPISEHNRLYWYRQTLGQGPEFLTYFQNEAQLEKSRLLSDRFSAERPKGSFSTLEIQRTEQGDSAMYLCSSSLSRELFFGEGSRLTVL.

The chain is built from TRBV12-5 and TRBJ1-4, with 10 bases that match TRBD1. The junction had 5 bases not matched to a gene; V was cut back by 6 bases and J by 7 bases. Germline V gene sequence: CDR1 LGHNT, CDR2 FRNRAP. CDR3 length: 14 amino acids. CDR3 protein: CASGPGTGVEKLFF. The CDR3 nucleotides read TGTGCTAGTGGCCCCGGGACAGGGGTTGAAAAACTGTTTTTT. Supplemented by reference TRBV12-5 and TRBJ1-4, the full variable domain reads DARVTQTPRHKVTEMGQEVTMRCQPILGHNTVFWYRQTMMQGLELLAYFRNRAPLDDSGMPKDRFSAEMPDATLATLKIQPSEPRDSAVYFCASGPGTGVEKLFFGSGTQLSVL.

The rearrangement links TRBV7-9 to TRBJ2-7; 7 bases are shared with TRBD1. Per the germline V gene, CDR1 is SEHNR and CDR2 is FQNEAQ (reference sequence). J lost 4 bases, V lost 7 bases, and 7 bases had no gene match. This CDR3 has 13 residues. In DNA, the CDR3 is TGTGCCAGCACTGACAGGGAAGGTTACGAGCAGTACGTC. As protein: CASTDREGYEQYV.

J is TRBJ2-2 and V is TRBV9; D unresolved. The germline gives CDR1 SGDLS, CDR2 YYNGEE. The germline V and J ends were trimmed by 0 bases and 6 bases, with 9 bases remaining between them. This CDR3 spans 14 amino acids. The CDR3 here is CASSVVQVAGELFF. As DNA, the CDR3 is TGTGCCAGCAGCGTAGTTCAGGTCGCCGGGGAGCTGTTTTTT.

This clone turned up a few times. The gene calls are TRBV6-4 and TRBJ2-3, with 9 bases that match TRBD2. The CDR3 is made up of 16 amino acids. The ends lost 0 bases at V and 3 bases at J; junction bases unmatched: 4. Germline CDR1 reads MRHNA; CDR2 reads SNTAGT. CDR3 amino acids: CASSDSVAGGTDTQYF. CDR3 nucleotide sequence: TGTGCCAGCAGTGACTCGGTCGCGGGGGGGACAGATACGCAGTATTTT.

This chain uses TRBV5-6 with TRBJ2-3, with TRBD2 as a possible D gene (5 bases). V shed 0 bases and J shed 3 bases, with 8 bases lying between them. The CDR3 has 14 amino acids. The germline V gene encodes CDR1 SGHDT and CDR2 YYEEEE. Here the CDR3 reads CASSLARETDTQYF. CDR3 bases: TGTGCCAGCAGCTTGGCGAGGGAAACAGATACGCAGTATTTT.

V gene TRBV12-2 combines with J gene TRBJ2-7; the D segment call TRBD2 is taken from the table without a DNA check. TRBV12-2 counts as a pseudogene. CDR3 length: 22 residues. CDR3 sequence: CASRLVVGGASGVLTLEYEQYV. Written as DNA, the CDR3 is TGTGCAAGTCGCTTAGTAGTAGGGGGGGCTAGCGGGGTCTTAACACTAGAGTACGAGCAGTACGTC.

CDR3 in DNA: TGCGCCAGCAGCCAATCTAGCGGGAGGGCCAGGACAGATACGCAGTATTTT. Residues: CASSQSSGRARTDTQYF. The chain links TRBV4-1 to TRBJ2-3; 12 bases fit TRBD2. Germline V lookup: CDR1 MGHRA, CDR2 YSYEKL. There are 17 residues in the CDR3. Germline trimming cut 2 bases from V and 3 bases from J; bases unmatched to any gene: 6.

The rearrangement links TRBV5-4 to TRBJ1-1; a possible D gene is TRBD1 (5 bases). Looked up from germline, CDR1 is SGHNT and CDR2 is YYREEE (reference sequence). The V end lost 0 bases, the J end lost 5 bases, and 14 bases lay between the germline ends. The CDR3 has 15 amino acids. The CDR3 DNA reads as TGTGCCAGCAGCTTGGATGCAGGGCCGAGGACTGAAGCTTTCTTT. It codes for CASSLDAGPRTEAFF.

The chain carries TRBV5-1 and TRBJ2-1, with 10 bases lining up with TRBD2. V lost 5 bases, J lost 5 bases, and 10 bases stayed unmatched. Germline V CDR1 and CDR2: SGHRS, YFSETQ. This CDR3 is 16 amino acids long. The CDR3: CASRWAAGGLDNEQFF. CDR3 nucleotide sequence: TGCGCCAGCAGATGGGCAGCGGGGGGGCTTGACAATGAGCAGTTCTTC.

The chain uses TRBV6-5 and TRBJ2-7; TRBD2 aligns across 10 bases. Germline loops: CDR1 MNHEY, CDR2 SVGAGI. The CDR3 covers 12 residues. V shed 9 bases and J 7 bases; nucleotides not matched to a gene: 6. The CDR3 region has the DNA TGTGCCAGGACGGGACTAGCGAAAGAGCAGTACGTC. Its translation: CARTGLAKEQYV.